This T cell receptor (beta chain) came from a study of early stage breast cancer tumors. About the research overall: Among approximately twelve ER+/PR+/HER2- tumors, eight were ductal, four lobular.

The CDR3 is made up of 13 amino acids. Trimming removed 5 bases from V and 5 bases from J, with 12 bases in between. The germline gives CDR1 SGHTA, CDR2 FQGNSA. Sequencing used immunoSEQ multiplex PCR; TCRdb keeps in-frame clones, though not all of them. Found here are around 60,000 clones, 70% to 80% of them singletons; the top ten hold roughly 3.4%. Source material: blood. The TCR sequence derives from a person in their thirties with breast cancer. This chain connects TRBV7-2 to TRBJ2-5; D not certain. In nucleotides, the CDR3 is TGTGCCAGCAGCCTGCCCCCGTGGGAGACCCAGTACTTC. Translating gives CASSLPPWETQYF.